One and the same sample provided the 16 T cell receptor beta chains below, sequenced in a study of cytomegalovirus exposure and HLA in healthy donors. This table comes from immunoSEQ multiplex PCR, and its TCRdb copy is limited to in-frame clones, with some not included. Among over 150,000 clones listed, more than 65% were seen once. The sequenced material came from PBMCs. All receptors derive from a woman aged 30 to 39 in good health and CMV-seropositive.

The V and J genes are TRBV7-9 and TRBJ2-2, with 8 bases matching TRBD2. This CDR3 has 16 residues. The trim removed 0 bases at V and 1 base at J, leaving 1 base unmatched. Germline V gives CDR1 SEHNR, CDR2 FQNEAQ (reference sequence). The CDR3 spells CASSLAAGGNTGELFF. The CDR3 DNA reads as TGTGCCAGCAGCTTAGCGGCGGGGGGGAACACCGGGGAGCTGTTTTTT.

The V call is TRBV7-3, the J call TRBJ2-1; 10 nucleotides agree with TRBD1. Germline values: CDR1 SGHTA, CDR2 FQGTGA. The CDR3 covers 16 residues. V shed 5 bases, J shed 3 bases, and the junction held 7 bases outside the gene matches. In nucleotides, the CDR3 is TGTGCCAGCAGCAGATCGGGACAGGGGTTCTACAATGAGCAGTTCTTC. Translating gives CASSRSGQGFYNEQFF.

This clone was counted a single time. The chain employs TRBV29-1 and TRBJ2-3; possibly TRBD2 for D (6 bases). The CDR3 has 15 amino acids. CDR1 and CDR2 from the germline V gene are SQVTM and ANQGSEA. Trimming pared 4 bases from V and 2 bases from J, leaving 16 bases between. CDR3 in amino acids: CSVGGERGDTDTQYF. CDR3 in DNA: TGCAGCGTTGGCGGGGAGAGGGGTGACACAGATACGCAGTATTTT.

This sequence joins TRBV6-4 and TRBJ1-5, with D possibly being TRBD1 (5 bases). CDR3 length: 17 amino acids. Trimming took off 9 bases at V and 0 bases at J, with 21 bases between the two ends. The germline CDR1 and CDR2 sequences are MRHNA and SNTAGT. The CDR3 region is CARKIPGPEYSNQPQHF. The CDR3 DNA follows: TGTGCCAGAAAAATACCAGGGCCCGAATATAGCAATCAGCCCCAGCATTTT.

The CDR3 reads CASSSSGRAAYNEQFF. DNA of the CDR3: TGTGCCAGCAGTTCTAGCGGGAGGGCCGCCTACAATGAGCAGTTCTTC. The V gene is TRBV6-5, the J gene TRBJ2-1; 12 bases are a match to TRBD2. The germline V gene has CDR1 MNHEY and CDR2 SVGAGI. Trimming at V came to 4 bases and at J to 2 bases, leaving 3 bases not matched to a gene. The length of the CDR3 is 16 residues.

This clone came up many times. The rearrangement uses TRBV14 and TRBJ2-7, with 11 nucleotides matching TRBD2. The V segment lost 4 bases and the J segment 0 bases; nucleotides outside the gene matches: 23. Germline V lookup: CDR1 SGHDN, CDR2 FVKESK. The CDR3 runs 22 residues. The CDR3 is CASSLRWGETGLAGKTSYEQYF. CDR3 bases: TGTGCCAGCAGCCTCCGTTGGGGAGAGACCGGACTAGCGGGCAAAACCTCCTACGAGCAGTACTTC.

V is TRBV5-1 and J is TRBJ1-2, with D possibly TRBD1 on 6 matching bases. The ends were cut back, 4 bases at V and 2 bases at J, with 9 bases in the middle. CDR3 length equals 13 residues. Germline values: CDR1 SGHRS, CDR2 YFSETQ. CDR3 sequence reads: CASSRQENYGYTF. CDR3 in DNA: TGCGCCAGCAGCCGACAGGAGAACTATGGCTACACCTTC.

The V gene is TRBV27, the J gene TRBJ2-6; a weak D match, TRBD1 (6 bases). CDR1 is MNHEY and CDR2 is SMNVEV in the germline V gene (reference sequence). The CDR3 is 14 residues long. V gave up 6 bases and J gave up 2 bases, with 8 bases separating them. The CDR3 loop is CASRWTAGANVLTF. In DNA, the CDR3 is TGTGCCAGCAGGTGGACAGCTGGGGCCAACGTCCTGACTTTC.

The V call is TRBV11-3, the J call TRBJ2-2; 8 bases line up with TRBD2. There are 17 residues in the CDR3. Germline CDR1 and CDR2: SGHNT and YENEEA. Losses at the gene ends were 1 base for V and 4 bases for J; bases not matched to a gene: 8. The chain's CDR3 is CASSLGPSGGSTGELFF. The DNA of the CDR3 is TGTGCCAGCAGCTTAGGACCCTCGGGAGGGAGCACCGGGGAGCTGTTTTTT. Full variable domain (remainder filled in from reference TRBV11-3 and TRBJ2-2): EAGVVQSPRYKIIEKKQPVAFWCNPISGHNTLYWYLQNLGQGPELLIRYENEEAVDDSQLPKDRFSAERLKGVDSTLKIQPAELGDSAVYLCASSLGPSGGSTGELFFGEGSRLTVL.

The chain recombines TRBV28 with TRBJ1-2; a possible D gene is TRBD1 (5 bases). Germline assignment: CDR1 MDHEN and CDR2 SYDVKM. Trimming removed 2 bases at V and 5 bases at J, with 9 bases between. This CDR3 is 13 amino acids long. CDR3 nucleotides: TGTGCCAGCAGTTTACCGACAGCGTATGGCTACACCTTC. Its protein is CASSLPTAYGYTF.

The chain recombines TRBV25-1 with TRBJ1-5; 7 positions agree with TRBD1. The V gene end was trimmed by 7 bases and the J gene end by 4 bases; junction bases not matched to a gene: 7. The CDR3 runs 14 residues. Germline assignment: CDR1 MGHDK and CDR2 SYGVNS. The DNA for the CDR3 is TGTGCCAGCACTGCCACAGGGGAGAATCAGCCCCAGCATTTT. Amino acid sequence: CASTATGENQPQHF. The entire variable domain, with the rest obtained from reference TRBV25-1 and TRBJ1-5, is as follows: EADIYQTPRYLVIGTGKKITLECSQTMGHDKMYWYQQDPGMELHLIHYSYGVNSTEKGDLSSESTVSRIRTEHFPLTLESARPSHTSQYLCASTATGENQPQHFGDGTRLSIL.

DNA of the CDR3: TGTGCCAGCCTTAGCGGGAGGGGACTAAATGAGCAGTTCTTC. Translating gives CASLSGRGLNEQFF. The rearrangement links TRBV2 to TRBJ2-1; 11 nucleotides match TRBD2. CDR1 is SNHLY and CDR2 is FYNNEI in the germline V gene. The J segment lost 7 bases and the V segment lost 8 bases, leaving 7 bases of the junction unmatched. This CDR3 spans 14 amino acids.

This clone was counted once. This chain uses TRBV2 with TRBJ2-5, with TRBD2 as a possible D gene (5 bases). Trimming removed 10 bases at V and 5 bases at J, with 17 bases between. CDR1 and CDR2 (germline): SNHLY, FYNNEI. The CDR3 extends over 13 amino acids. The CDR3 DNA reads as TGTGCCACCAGCCCGATAAGAGGGGAGACCCAGTACTTC. Amino acids: CATSPIRGETQYF.

This chain joins TRBV2 and TRBJ2-3; D is ambiguous. V was trimmed by 7 bases and J by 4 bases, leaving 6 bases between them. The CDR3 length is 11 residues. CDR1 is SNHLY and CDR2 is FYNNEI in the germline V gene. In DNA form, the CDR3 reads TGTGCCAGCAATCTCGCAGATACGCAGTATTTT. Translating gives CASNLADTQYF.

The CDR3 loop reads CASSLISGGTGELFF. The CDR3 DNA is TGCGCCAGCAGCTTGATATCCGGCGGCACCGGGGAGCTGTTTTTT. The chain carries TRBV5-1 and TRBJ2-2; D ambiguous. Trimming pared 1 base from V and 4 bases from J, leaving 11 bases between. Germline-derived CDR1 and CDR2 are SGHRS and YFSETQ. The CDR3 is made up of 15 amino acids. The full variable domain, in which reference TRBV5-1 and TRBJ2-2 provide the parts outside the CDR3, is KAGVTQTPRYLIKTRGQQVTLSCSPISGHRSVSWYQQTPGQGLQFLFEYFSETQRNKGNFPGRFSGRQFSNSRSEMNVSTLELGDSALYLCASSLISGGTGELFFGEGSRLTVL.

This clone was seen a handful of times. V is TRBV2 and J is TRBJ1-5; 9 bases match TRBD1. Germline values: CDR1 SNHLY, CDR2 FYNNEI. V lost 10 bases and J lost 3; bases outside the gene matches: 4. The length of the CDR3 is 13 residues. The CDR3 loop reads CAIGDRVNQPQHF. The CDR3 bases are TGTGCCATCGGGGACAGGGTCAATCAGCCCCAGCATTTT.